A selection of T cell receptor beta chains follows, all from one sample in a study of human T cells and chemical hapten exposure. TCRdb analysed the RACE reads with MiXCR anew, one entry per CDR3 protein. The sample carries some 79,000 distinct CDR3 sequences, more than 9% recorded once. Source: whole blood, taken in connection with sensitization to the hapten diphenylcyclopropenone (DPC). These receptors all stem from a woman in her 50s with alopecia areata. Some clones in this sample may be carry-over from other donors' samples. The CDR3 runs from the conserved cysteine through the conserved F or W. Each record gives: V gene, clone size, J gene, D gene, CDR3 protein, CDR3 DNA. D genes are given only for firm matches. Some rows mark clone size as missing; the rest say once, few, many or name a class of expanded clone.

v_call: TRBV4-1; clone_size: once; j_call: TRBJ2-2; d_call: TRBD1; cdr3_aa: CASSLPGQGAPGTGELFF; cdr3_nt: TGCGCCAGCAGCCTCCCTGGACAGGGGGCGCCAGGCACCGGGGAGCTGTTTTTT
v_call: TRBV12-3/TRBV12-4; clone_size: -; j_call: TRBJ2-1; d_call: TRBD2; cdr3_aa: CASSLLTPGLAGDTF; cdr3_nt: TGTGCCAGCAGCCTACTCACTCCGGGACTAGCGGGAGATACCTTC
v_call: TRBV7-2; clone_size: -; j_call: TRBJ2-3; d_call: TRBD2; cdr3_aa: CASSVLAGTVTQYF; cdr3_nt: TGTGCCAGCAGCGTATTAGCGGGCACTGTTACGCAGTATTTT
v_call: TRBV3-1; clone_size: few; j_call: TRBJ2-2; d_call: -; cdr3_aa: CASTAMNTGELFF; cdr3_nt: TGTGCCAGCACCGCTATGAACACCGGGGAGCTGTTTTTT
v_call: TRBV11-2; clone_size: many; j_call: TRBJ2-3; d_call: -; cdr3_aa: CASIAEFTDTQYF; cdr3_nt: TGTGCCAGCATAGCGGAATTCACAGATACGCAGTATTTT
v_call: TRBV6-2/TRBV6-3; clone_size: few; j_call: TRBJ2-1; d_call: TRBD2; cdr3_aa: CASRNPREGSGIIYNEQFF; cdr3_nt: TGTGCCAGCAGAAACCCGAGGGAGGGTAGCGGGATTATCTACAATGAGCAGTTCTTC
v_call: TRBV3-1; clone_size: -; j_call: TRBJ1-1; d_call: -; cdr3_aa: CASSSQGTEAFF; cdr3_nt: TGTGCCAGCAGTTCCCAGGGTACTGAAGCTTTCTTT
v_call: TRBV7-6; clone_size: -; j_call: TRBJ1-1; d_call: TRBD1; cdr3_aa: CAGSRQGNTEAFF; cdr3_nt: TGTGCCGGCAGCCGACAGGGGAACACTGAAGCTTTCTTT
v_call: TRBV18; clone_size: -; j_call: TRBJ2-5; d_call: TRBD1; cdr3_aa: CASSPEQGASETQYF; cdr3_nt: TGTGCCAGCTCACCTGAACAGGGGGCGAGTGAGACCCAGTACTTC
v_call: TRBV20-1; clone_size: -; j_call: TRBJ2-7; d_call: TRBD2; cdr3_aa: CSAVKREGRDEQYF; cdr3_nt: TGCAGTGCCGTCAAGCGGGAGGGCCGCGACGAGCAGTACTTC
v_call: TRBV14; clone_size: few; j_call: TRBJ1-1; d_call: -; cdr3_aa: CASSQVGGYAEAFF; cdr3_nt: TGTGCCAGCAGCCAAGTGGGGGGATACGCTGAAGCTTTCTTT
v_call: TRBV3-1; clone_size: many; j_call: TRBJ2-1; d_call: -; cdr3_aa: CASSQDALAYNEQFF; cdr3_nt: TGTGCCAGCAGCCAAGATGCTCTTGCATACAATGAGCAGTTCTTC
v_call: TRBV6-6; clone_size: few; j_call: TRBJ2-7; d_call: -; cdr3_aa: CASSSSPGQFYEQYF; cdr3_nt: TGTGCCAGCAGTTCCTCCCCTGGACAGTTCTACGAGCAGTACTTC
v_call: TRBV5-1; clone_size: few; j_call: TRBJ1-3; d_call: TRBD1; cdr3_aa: CASSPRGSSGNTIYF; cdr3_nt: TGCGCCAGCAGTCCCAGGGGGTCATCTGGAAACACCATATATTTT
v_call: TRBV12-3/TRBV12-4; clone_size: many; j_call: TRBJ2-3; d_call: -; cdr3_aa: CASRGGTGDSPRGSTDTQYF; cdr3_nt: TGTGCCAGCAGAGGGGGGACGGGGGATTCCCCTAGGGGGAGCACAGATACGCAGTATTTT
v_call: TRBV28; clone_size: -; j_call: TRBJ1-5; d_call: -; cdr3_aa: CASSLLGQPQHF; cdr3_nt: TGTGCCAGCAGTTTATTGGGTCAGCCCCAGCATTTT
v_call: TRBV18; clone_size: many; j_call: TRBJ1-5; d_call: -; cdr3_aa: CASSPGEDQPQHF; cdr3_nt: TGTGCCAGCTCACCGGGGGAGGATCAGCCCCAGCATTTT
v_call: TRBV19; clone_size: few; j_call: TRBJ2-1; d_call: -; cdr3_aa: CASSIGRRSSYNEQFF; cdr3_nt: TGTGCCAGTAGTATAGGGCGGAGGAGCTCCTACAATGAGCAGTTCTTC
v_call: TRBV29-1; clone_size: -; j_call: TRBJ2-1; d_call: -; cdr3_aa: CSVEGGRRYNEQFF; cdr3_nt: TGCAGCGTTGAGGGGGGGCGGAGGTACAATGAGCAGTTCTTC
v_call: TRBV29-1; clone_size: many; j_call: TRBJ1-2; d_call: TRBD1; cdr3_aa: CSVVTGGGGGYTF; cdr3_nt: TGCAGCGTTGTAACAGGGGGAGGAGGTGGCTACACCTTC
v_call: TRBV5-1; clone_size: many; j_call: TRBJ2-1; d_call: -; cdr3_aa: CASSLAPGSYNEQFF; cdr3_nt: TGCGCCAGCAGCTTGGCCCCGGGGTCCTACAATGAGCAGTTCTTC
v_call: TRBV19; clone_size: few; j_call: TRBJ2-7; d_call: TRBD1; cdr3_aa: CASSIRDRPYEQYF; cdr3_nt: TGTGCCAGTAGTATTAGGGACAGGCCCTACGAGCAGTACTTC
v_call: TRBV7-2; clone_size: few; j_call: TRBJ1-2; d_call: -; cdr3_aa: CASSPTGPQYGYTF; cdr3_nt: TGTGCCAGCAGCCCAACCGGCCCCCAGTATGGCTACACCTTC
v_call: TRBV5-1; clone_size: -; j_call: TRBJ2-7; d_call: -; cdr3_aa: CASRSRTGDYEQYF; cdr3_nt: TGCGCCAGCCGTTCAAGGACTGGAGACTACGAGCAGTACTTC
v_call: TRBV20-1; clone_size: -; j_call: TRBJ1-5; d_call: -; cdr3_aa: CSATNPGQKDSNQPQHF; cdr3_nt: TGCAGTGCCACGAATCCCGGACAAAAGGACAGCAATCAGCCCCAGCATTTT
v_call: TRBV14; clone_size: once; j_call: TRBJ2-4; d_call: -; cdr3_aa: CASSQPTRILRLAKNIQYF; cdr3_nt: TGTGCCAGCAGCCAACCGACCCGCATCTTGAGGCTAGCCAAAAACATTCAGTACTTC
v_call: TRBV12-3/TRBV12-4; clone_size: many; j_call: TRBJ2-5; d_call: -; cdr3_aa: CASSLSRGQETQYF; cdr3_nt: TGTGCCAGCAGTTTATCTAGGGGTCAAGAGACCCAGTACTTC
v_call: TRBV4-1; clone_size: -; j_call: TRBJ1-3; d_call: -; cdr3_aa: CASSQLLLESSGNTIYF; cdr3_nt: TGCGCCAGCAGCCAGCTCCTTCTGGAGTCCTCTGGAAACACCATATATTTT
v_call: TRBV12-3/TRBV12-4; clone_size: few; j_call: TRBJ2-1; d_call: -; cdr3_aa: CASSNPPGPPYNEQFF; cdr3_nt: TGTGCCAGCAGCAACCCCCCGGGACCCCCCTACAATGAGCAGTTCTTC
v_call: TRBV4-3; clone_size: few; j_call: TRBJ1-2; d_call: -; cdr3_aa: CASSQEVSSNYGYTF; cdr3_nt: TGCGCCAGCAGCCAAGAAGTCAGTTCTAACTATGGCTACACCTTC
v_call: TRBV6-6; clone_size: few; j_call: TRBJ1-3; d_call: -; cdr3_aa: CASRPGAGNTIYF; cdr3_nt: TGTGCCAGCAGGCCAGGGGCTGGAAACACCATATATTTT
v_call: TRBV14; clone_size: many; j_call: TRBJ2-2; d_call: -; cdr3_aa: CASSLSRTRTGELFF; cdr3_nt: TGTGCCAGCAGCCTTTCCCGGACGAGGACCGGGGAGCTGTTTTTT
v_call: TRBV5-1; clone_size: -; j_call: TRBJ2-7; d_call: TRBD1; cdr3_aa: CASSLGGTGSYEQYF; cdr3_nt: TGCGCCAGCAGCTTGGGTGGGACAGGGTCCTACGAGCAGTACTTC
v_call: TRBV27; clone_size: many; j_call: TRBJ1-1; d_call: -; cdr3_aa: CASSSIATIEAFF; cdr3_nt: TGTGCCAGCAGTTCGATAGCGACGATTGAAGCTTTCTTT
v_call: TRBV2; clone_size: -; j_call: TRBJ1-6; d_call: -; cdr3_aa: CASSGQAGANSPLHF; cdr3_nt: TGTGCCAGCAGTGGTCAGGCAGGGGCGAATTCACCCCTCCACTTT
v_call: TRBV27; clone_size: few; j_call: TRBJ2-1; d_call: TRBD2; cdr3_aa: CASSGARTSGVKPYNEQFF; cdr3_nt: TGTGCCAGCAGTGGGGCGAGGACTAGCGGGGTCAAACCCTACAATGAGCAGTTCTTC
v_call: TRBV29-1; clone_size: many; j_call: TRBJ1-2; d_call: -; cdr3_aa: CSVGVSADPNYGYTF; cdr3_nt: TGCAGCGTTGGAGTAAGCGCTGATCCTAACTATGGCTACACCTTC
v_call: TRBV7-6; clone_size: many; j_call: TRBJ2-7; d_call: -; cdr3_aa: CASSSGQHYEQYF; cdr3_nt: TGTGCCAGCAGCTCAGGACAGCACTACGAGCAGTACTTC
v_call: TRBV28; clone_size: -; j_call: TRBJ2-1; d_call: -; cdr3_aa: CASRTTSQSEFF; cdr3_nt: TGTGCCAGCAGAACTACAAGTCAGTCGGAGTTCTTC
v_call: TRBV19; clone_size: many; j_call: TRBJ2-2; d_call: -; cdr3_aa: CASRGPGPNTGELFF; cdr3_nt: TGTGCCAGTAGGGGGCCGGGGCCCAACACCGGGGAGCTGTTTTTT
v_call: TRBV7-2; clone_size: few; j_call: TRBJ1-5; d_call: TRBD1; cdr3_aa: CASRFTTGGNQPQHF; cdr3_nt: TGTGCCAGCAGATTCACCACAGGGGGCAATCAGCCCCAGCATTTT
v_call: TRBV11-1; clone_size: -; j_call: TRBJ2-3; d_call: -; cdr3_aa: CASRRRDTQYF; cdr3_nt: TGTGCCAGCAGACGGAGGGATACGCAGTATTTT
v_call: TRBV29-1; clone_size: many; j_call: TRBJ1-6; d_call: TRBD1; cdr3_aa: CSARDSRYNSPLHF; cdr3_nt: TGCAGCGCCAGGGACAGTCGATATAATTCACCCCTCCACTTT
v_call: TRBV29-1; clone_size: many; j_call: TRBJ2-5; d_call: -; cdr3_aa: CSVGGQTGTSQETQYF; cdr3_nt: TGCAGCGTCGGGGGACAGACCGGGACTAGTCAAGAGACCCAGTACTTC
v_call: TRBV29-1; clone_size: -; j_call: TRBJ2-6; d_call: -; cdr3_aa: CSVILGPGANVLTF; cdr3_nt: TGCAGCGTCATTCTGGGGCCTGGGGCCAACGTCCTGACTTTC
v_call: TRBV18; clone_size: many; j_call: TRBJ2-7; d_call: TRBD1; cdr3_aa: CASSPDRASYEQYF; cdr3_nt: TGTGCCAGCTCACCGGACAGGGCCTCCTACGAGCAGTACTTC
v_call: TRBV7-2; clone_size: few; j_call: TRBJ1-4; d_call: -; cdr3_aa: CASSLSSLIATNEKLFF; cdr3_nt: TGTGCCAGCAGCTTAAGCAGTCTAATTGCAACTAATGAAAAACTGTTTTTT
v_call: TRBV9; clone_size: few; j_call: TRBJ2-7; d_call: TRBD1; cdr3_aa: CASSVRQGAGEQYF; cdr3_nt: TGTGCCAGCAGCGTGAGACAGGGGGCTGGTGAGCAGTACTTC
v_call: TRBV3-1; clone_size: many; j_call: TRBJ1-4; d_call: -; cdr3_aa: CASSPDTGFVLKRLFF; cdr3_nt: TGTGCCAGCAGCCCTGATACAGGGTTTGTTTTAAAGCGACTGTTTTTT